These T cell receptor beta chains were read from a single sample in a study of cytomegalovirus exposure and HLA in healthy donors. Using immunoSEQ multiplex PCR, the repertoire was profiled, and TCRdb retains in-frame clones only, with some absent. The table shows over 200,000 clones, with 75% to 85% occurring only once. Sequenced input: PBMCs. These receptors were obtained from an older woman in good health and CMV-seropositive. The CDR3 runs from the conserved cysteine through the conserved F or W. Fields, in order: D gene, V gene, J gene, clone size, CDR3 protein, CDR3 DNA. A D gene is named only where the DNA matches it firmly. The size field is filled for only some rows; it gives once, few, many or a size class.

>TRBD1|TRBV15|TRBJ1-1|-
CATSRGQGGTEAFF
TGTGCCACCAGCCGGGGACAGGGGGGGACTGAAGCTTTCTTT
>TRBD1|TRBV7-9|TRBJ2-7|-
CSSSSSYQDREYEQYF
TGTTCCAGCAGCTCTTCGTACCAGGACAGGGAATACGAGCAGTACTTC
>-|TRBV5-1|TRBJ2-3|-
CASSSGADTDTQYF
TGCGCCAGCAGCTCAGGGGCAGATACAGATACGCAGTATTTT
>TRBD1|TRBV27|TRBJ1-5|-
CASSPDRARQPQHF
TGTGCCAGCAGTCCGGACAGGGCAAGACAGCCCCAGCATTTT
>-|TRBV5-1|TRBJ2-7|once
CASSLDRDEQYF
TGCGCCAGCAGCTTGGACCGGGACGAGCAGTACTTC
>-|TRBV28|TRBJ1-5|-
CASAPGGPQPQHF
TGTGCCAGCGCCCCCGGCGGGCCTCAGCCCCAGCATTTT
>TRBD1|TRBV27|TRBJ1-1|-
CASSRHLQGAHTEAFF
TGTGCCAGCAGTCGACACCTTCAGGGGGCTCACACTGAAGCTTTCTTT
>-|TRBV12-5|TRBJ1-1|-
CASGLNMNTEAFF
TGTGCTAGTGGTTTAAACATGAACACTGAAGCTTTCTTT
>-|TRBV10-3|TRBJ2-3|once
CAIRLQSTDTQYF
TGTGCCATCAGGCTACAGAGCACAGATACGCAGTATTTT
>-|TRBV11-2|TRBJ1-4|-
CASSFSTGEKLFF
TGTGCCAGCAGCTTCAGTACGGGTGAAAAACTGTTTTTT
>TRBD1|TRBV11-3|TRBJ1-1|-
CASSLAPSTGGTTEAFF
TGTGCCAGCAGCTTAGCCCCTTCGACAGGGGGTACCACTGAAGCTTTCTTT
>-|TRBV5-1|TRBJ2-6|once
CASSSRSASSGANVLTF
TGCGCCAGCAGCTCCAGGTCGGCGAGCTCTGGGGCCAACGTCCTGACTTTC
>-|TRBV19|TRBJ1-2|-
CAISGRDGYTF
TGTGCCATCTCAGGGAGGGATGGCTACACCTTC
>-|TRBV10-2|TRBJ2-7|-
CASTLQGRSYEQYF
TGCGCCAGCACCCTACAGGGAAGATCCTACGAGCAGTACTTC
>-|TRBV6-4|TRBJ2-5|-
CASSDSPAETQYF
TGTGCCAGCAGTGACTCTCCTGCGGAGACCCAGTACTTC
>TRBD1|TRBV6-9|TRBJ2-7|-
CASSYGQGDEQYF
TGTGCCAGCAGTTACGGACAGGGTGACGAGCAGTACTTC
>TRBD1|TRBV6-6|TRBJ1-1|-
CASSLGQGEAFF
TGTGCCAGCAGTCTCGGACAGGGGGAAGCTTTCTTT
>-|TRBV6-1|TRBJ1-5|-
CASRTGGTIYQPQHF
TGTGCCAGCAGGACGGGGGGGACGATTTATCAGCCCCAGCATTTT
>-|TRBV5-1|TRBJ2-3|-
CASSLGGTSSTDTQYF
TGCGCCAGCAGCTTGGGAGGGACATCTAGCACAGATACGCAGTATTTT
>-|TRBV10-3|TRBJ1-2|-
CAISAGGLHYGYTF
TGTGCCATCAGTGCGGGAGGGTTGCACTATGGCTACACCTTC
>-|TRBV10-3|TRBJ2-7|-
CASSGVGGVYEQYF
TGTGCAAGCAGCGGGGTAGGGGGGGTCTACGAGCAGTACTTC
>TRBD2|TRBV5-4|TRBJ2-5|-
CASSSGLAGGFAQETQYF
TGTGCCAGCAGCTCGGGACTAGCGGGGGGATTTGCACAAGAGACCCAGTACTTC
>-|TRBV7-8|TRBJ1-1|-
CASSPRRGGDTEAFF
TGTGCCAGCAGCCCGAGGCGGGGTGGGGACACTGAAGCTTTCTTT
>TRBD2|TRBV4-1|TRBJ2-1|-
CASSQASGLAGGLSSYNEQFF
TGCGCCAGCAGCCAAGCCTCCGGACTAGCGGGGGGCCTGAGCTCCTACAATGAGCAGTTCTTC
>-|TRBV2|TRBJ1-5|-
CASSDRTVDQPQHF
TGTGCCAGCAGTGATCGGACAGTAGATCAGCCCCAGCATTTT
>TRBD1|TRBV4-2|TRBJ1-4|-
CASSQDMPGGREKLFF
TGTGCCAGCAGCCAAGATATGCCAGGGGGGCGTGAAAAACTGTTTTTT
>TRBD1|TRBV30|TRBJ1-3|once
CAWSPQGAQGDTIYF
TGTGCCTGGAGTCCTCAGGGGGCCCAAGGGGACACCATATATTTT
>-|TRBV7-7|TRBJ2-3|-
CASSLREYTDTQYF
TGTGCCAGCAGCTTACGGGAATACACAGATACGCAGTATTTT
>TRBD2|TRBV5-8|TRBJ2-1|-
CASSLVASSGSYNEQFF
TGTGCCAGCAGCCTCGTCGCCTCTAGCGGGTCCTACAATGAGCAGTTCTTC
>TRBD2|TRBV10-3|TRBJ2-1|-
CAISERQGGYNEQFF
TGTGCCATCAGTGAGAGGCAGGGAGGGTACAATGAGCAGTTCTTC
>TRBD2|TRBV10-3|TRBJ2-3|-
CAISAGGRGDTQYF
TGTGCCATCAGTGCGGGCGGGAGAGGAGATACGCAGTATTTT
>TRBD1|TRBV18|TRBJ1-6|few
CASSTGQGNNSPLHF
TGTGCCAGCTCTACGGGACAGGGAAATAATTCACCCCTCCACTTT
>TRBD2|TRBV7-9|TRBJ2-2|-
CASSRVSGKGSTGELFF
TGTGCCAGCAGCAGAGTGAGCGGGAAGGGCAGCACCGGGGAGCTGTTTTTT
>TRBD2|TRBV11-2|TRBJ2-7|-
CASSLGLAASYEQYF
TGTGCCAGCAGCTTAGGGCTAGCGGCCTCCTACGAGCAGTACTTC
>-|TRBV6-1|TRBJ1-1|-
CASTRGGRAEAFF
TGTGCCAGCACAAGGGGAGGTCGGGCTGAAGCTTTCTTT
>-|TRBV11-2|TRBJ1-1|once
CASSLDRWSNTEAFF
TGTGCCAGCAGCTTAGATCGGTGGTCGAACACTGAAGCTTTCTTT
>-|TRBV30|TRBJ1-1|-
CAWRTGSEAFF
TGTGCCTGGAGGACAGGAAGTGAAGCTTTCTTT
>TRBD1|TRBV4-1|TRBJ1-6|once
CASSLRTGNSRSPLHF
TGCGCCAGCAGCCTGAGGACAGGGAATTCTCGGTCACCCCTCCACTTT
>-|TRBV18|TRBJ2-5|-
CASSPGLQETQYF
TGTGCCAGCTCACCGGGACTCCAAGAGACCCAGTACTTC